Listed below are T cell receptor beta chains from one sample, sequenced in a study of shared clonotypes between healthy human individuals. Method: immunoSEQ multiplex PCR; TCRdb's copy keeps in-frame clones and lacks some. The repertoire holds nearly 2 million clones, approximately 94% seen once, with 1.2% in the top ten. Sequenced input: naive CD8+ T cells sorted from blood. The receptors were sampled from a man between 18 and 29 years old in good health. CDR3s include the opening cysteine and the closing phenylalanine or tryptophan. A D gene is named only where the DNA matches it firmly. Size is stated for part of the rows, as once, few or many counts, or as a class when the clone is expanded.

cdr3_length	v_call	clone_size	j_call	d_call	cdr3_nt	cdr3_aa
13	TRBV7-3	NA	TRBJ1-1	NA	TGTGCCAGCAGCTTGGGGCGGTACACTGAAGCTTTCTTT	CASSLGRYTEAFF
13	TRBV10-1	NA	TRBJ1-2	NA	TGCGCCAGCAGTGACCCAGGGGACCCTGGCTACACCTTC	CASSDPGDPGYTF
15	TRBV7-9	NA	TRBJ2-7	TRBD2	TGTGCCAGCAGCACCGGGAGGGGGAGCTCCTACGAGCAGTACTTC	CASSTGRGSSYEQYF
14	TRBV4-1	NA	TRBJ2-5	NA	TGCGCCAGCAGCCCCCTCGGACGGGAAGAGACCCAGTACTTC	CASSPLGREETQYF
16	TRBV6-1	NA	TRBJ2-3	TRBD1	TGTGCCAGCAGTGAAGGGACAGGGGAAGATCCAGATACGCAGTATTTT	CASSEGTGEDPDTQYF
18	TRBV9	NA	TRBJ1-2	NA	TGTGCCAGCAGCCTAATCCAGGGCGTCGACGCCGGAAACTATGGCTACACCTTC	CASSLIQGVDAGNYGYTF
17	TRBV19	NA	TRBJ2-6	NA	TGTGCCAGTAGTATCGTCACGACAGACTCTGGGGCCAACGTCCTGACTTTC	CASSIVTTDSGANVLTF
15	TRBV27	NA	TRBJ1-1	NA	TGTGCCAGCAGTTTATACAGTAGCAGGGACACTGAAGCTTTCTTT	CASSLYSSRDTEAFF
11	TRBV5-4	few	TRBJ1-1	NA	TGTGCCAGCAGTTGGGAGGGTGAAGCTTTCTTT	CASSWEGEAFF
17	TRBV28	once	TRBJ1-5	NA	TGTGCCAGCAGTTACGACTCGACTACTCACCCGGACCAGCCCCAGCATTTT	CASSYDSTTHPDQPQHF
12	TRBV13	NA	TRBJ2-7	NA	TGTGCCAGCAGCAGAAAGGCGTACGAGCAGTACTTC	CASSRKAYEQYF
13	TRBV10-1	NA	TRBJ1-1	NA	TGCGCCAGCAGTCCGGGGGCTGGGACTGAAGCTTTCTTT	CASSPGAGTEAFF